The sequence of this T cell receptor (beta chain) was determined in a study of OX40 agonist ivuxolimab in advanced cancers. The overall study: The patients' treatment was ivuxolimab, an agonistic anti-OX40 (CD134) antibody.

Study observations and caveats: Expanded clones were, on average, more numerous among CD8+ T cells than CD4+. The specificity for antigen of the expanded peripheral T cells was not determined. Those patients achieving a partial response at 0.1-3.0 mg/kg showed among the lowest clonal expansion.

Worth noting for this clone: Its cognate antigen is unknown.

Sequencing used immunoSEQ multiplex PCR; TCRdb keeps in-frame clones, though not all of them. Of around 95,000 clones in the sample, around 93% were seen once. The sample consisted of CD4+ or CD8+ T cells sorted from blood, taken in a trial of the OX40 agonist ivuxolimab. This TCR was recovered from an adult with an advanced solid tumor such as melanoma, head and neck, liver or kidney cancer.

CDR3 in amino acids: CAWSGQKGAYNEQFF. CDR3 in DNA: TGTGCCTGGAGTGGGCAGAAAGGGGCCTACAATGAGCAGTTCTTC. V gene TRBV30 combines with J gene TRBJ2-1; D is perhaps TRBD1 (5 bases). The germline V and J ends were trimmed by 1 base and 2 bases, with 12 bases remaining between them. Germline values: CDR1 GTSNPN, CDR2 SVGIG (reference sequence). CDR3 size: 15 residues.